This T cell receptor (beta chain) originates from a study of blood T cells in healthy people across ages. General study results and limits: Per million T cells, TCR beta diversity dropped about linearly as age rose.

Total RNA extraction produced at least 5.5 micrograms (per sample) for the study. V was shortened by 7 bases and J by 4 bases, with 14 bases between the two germline ends. Germline V gives CDR1 SGDLS, CDR2 YYNGEE. The CDR3 loop spans 14 amino acids. Remarks on this clonotype: The target antigen is unknown.

A second PCR, run for roughly 7 to 12 cycles, used a sample-barcoded 5' primer plus a J-beta primer mix. A template-switch adaptor containing 12 random nucleotides labeled each cDNA molecule. TCRdb re-called the 5' RACE reads through MiXCR, storing one row per CDR3 protein. The sample carries about a million distinct CDR3 sequences, roughly half recorded once. The rearrangement uses TRBV9 and TRBJ2-2; tentatively, D is TRBD1 or TRBD2 (6 bases each). The sample comprised blood. The sequence came from a woman aged 55-69 years in good health. This chain's CDR3 is CASGQTSSTGELFF. The CDR3 DNA sequence: TGTGCCAGCGGACAGACTAGTAGCACCGGGGAGCTGTTTTTT.